A selection of T cell receptor beta chains follows, all from one sample in a study of regulatory T cells in long-lasting Graves disease. TCRdb reprocessed the multiplex PCR reads with MiXCR, giving one entry per CDR3 protein. The sample yields approximately 290,000 distinct CDR3 sequences, 20% to 25% seen once. The starting material was peripheral blood mononuclear cells (PBMCs), obtained when the disease was refractory, from a patient treated with antithyroid drugs. These receptors originate from a female donor with Graves disease. Each CDR3 is given with its conserved first and last residue. Fields, in order: CDR3 length, V gene, J gene, clone size, D gene, CDR3 DNA, CDR3 protein. D genes are given only for firm matches. The size of a clone is reported for some rows only, either as once, few or many, or as a class for expanded clones.

len: 12
v_gene: TRBV30
j_gene: TRBJ2-5
abundance: few
d_gene: NA
CDR3nt: TGTGCCTGGAGGGGCTATCAAGAGACCCAGTACTTC
CDR3aa: CAWRGYQETQYF

len: 13
v_gene: TRBV20-1
j_gene: TRBJ1-3
abundance: NA
d_gene: TRBD1
CDR3nt: TGCAGTGCGGCTAGGACAGGGGGTGGCACCATATATTTT
CDR3aa: CSAARTGGGTIYF

len: 12
v_gene: TRBV29-1
j_gene: TRBJ1-1
abundance: NA
d_gene: NA
CDR3nt: TGCAGCGTTGAAGATGGGGGCACTGAAGCTTTCTTT
CDR3aa: CSVEDGGTEAFF

len: 16
v_gene: TRBV28
j_gene: TRBJ2-2
abundance: NA
d_gene: TRBD2
CDR3nt: TGTGCCAGCAGCCACCCTAGCGGGGGGAACACCGGGGAGCTGTTTTTT
CDR3aa: CASSHPSGGNTGELFF

len: 15
v_gene: TRBV14
j_gene: TRBJ2-7
abundance: many
d_gene: TRBD2
CDR3nt: TGTGCCAGCAGCCACGCGGCGGGAGTGTGGAACGAGCAGTACTTC
CDR3aa: CASSHAAGVWNEQYF

len: 13
v_gene: TRBV3-1
j_gene: TRBJ1-6
abundance: many
d_gene: NA
CDR3nt: TGTGCCAGCAGCCAAGATTCGGTTTCACCCCTCCACTTT
CDR3aa: CASSQDSVSPLHF

len: 18
v_gene: TRBV28
j_gene: TRBJ1-1
abundance: many
d_gene: TRBD1
CDR3nt: TGTGCCAGCAGTCAAATCCCGGGACAGGTCGGCCGAGGGGGTGAAGCTTTCTTT
CDR3aa: CASSQIPGQVGRGGEAFF

len: 18
v_gene: TRBV28
j_gene: TRBJ2-4
abundance: many
d_gene: TRBD2
CDR3nt: TGTGCCAGCAGTTTATGGGGAGTAGCGGGAGGGGCCAAAAACATTCAGTACTTC
CDR3aa: CASSLWGVAGGAKNIQYF

len: 16
v_gene: TRBV25-1
j_gene: TRBJ2-5
abundance: NA
d_gene: TRBD2
CDR3nt: TGTGCCAGCAGTGAGGACGGGGGGTTGTTAGGGGAGACCCAGTACTTC
CDR3aa: CASSEDGGLLGETQYF

len: 17
v_gene: TRBV28
j_gene: TRBJ2-6
abundance: few
d_gene: TRBD1
CDR3nt: TGTGCCAGCACCATAAACAGGGGGCGCAGCGGGGCCAACGTCCTGACTTTC
CDR3aa: CASTINRGRSGANVLTF

len: 14
v_gene: TRBV6-2/TRBV6-3
j_gene: TRBJ2-7
abundance: few
d_gene: TRBD1
CDR3nt: TGTGCCAGCAGTTACGATACAGGGGGCTACGAGCAGTACTTC
CDR3aa: CASSYDTGGYEQYF

len: 14
v_gene: TRBV6-1
j_gene: TRBJ1-5
abundance: many
d_gene: NA
CDR3nt: TGTGCCAGCAGCGGGGCCACCTGGGGCCAGCCCCAGCATTTT
CDR3aa: CASSGATWGQPQHF

len: 15
v_gene: TRBV12-3/TRBV12-4
j_gene: TRBJ2-7
abundance: many
d_gene: TRBD2
CDR3nt: TGTGCCAGCAGTTTAACAGCGGGAGGGCCCTACGAGCAGTACTTC
CDR3aa: CASSLTAGGPYEQYF

len: 15
v_gene: TRBV7-8
j_gene: TRBJ2-2
abundance: few
d_gene: NA
CDR3nt: TGTGCCTGCAGCAGCGGCTCACTACCTCCCGGGGAGCTGTTTTTT
CDR3aa: CACSSGSLPPGELFF

len: 14
v_gene: TRBV18
j_gene: TRBJ2-7
abundance: NA
d_gene: TRBD1
CDR3nt: TGTGCCAGCTCAGAGACAGGGGGTCCCTACGAGCAGTACTTC
CDR3aa: CASSETGGPYEQYF

len: 12
v_gene: TRBV30
j_gene: TRBJ1-1
abundance: once
d_gene: NA
CDR3nt: TGTGCCTGGAACTGGGGGGCGAGTGAAGCTTTCTTT
CDR3aa: CAWNWGASEAFF

len: 14
v_gene: TRBV7-9
j_gene: TRBJ2-5
abundance: NA
d_gene: NA
CDR3nt: TGTGCCAGCAGCCGACCAGGGGCTCAAGAGACCCAGTACTTC
CDR3aa: CASSRPGAQETQYF

len: 17
v_gene: TRBV28
j_gene: TRBJ1-5
abundance: NA
d_gene: NA
CDR3nt: TGTGCCAGCAGTTCCTTTTCCGGGACCTCAGGGGCTCAGCCCCAGCATTTT
CDR3aa: CASSSFSGTSGAQPQHF

len: 15
v_gene: TRBV19
j_gene: TRBJ1-5
abundance: NA
d_gene: NA
CDR3nt: TGTGCCAGTAGTATATGGGGACAAATGGGGCAGCCCCAGCATTTT
CDR3aa: CASSIWGQMGQPQHF

len: 15
v_gene: TRBV12-3/TRBV12-4
j_gene: TRBJ2-1
abundance: NA
d_gene: TRBD1
CDR3nt: TGTGCCAGCAGGGGTCAGACAGGGAGCTACAATGAGCAGTTCTTC
CDR3aa: CASRGQTGSYNEQFF

len: 17
v_gene: TRBV18
j_gene: TRBJ2-7
abundance: few
d_gene: TRBD2
CDR3nt: TGTGCCAGCTCACCTCAGAGAGATAGCGGGAAGGGTAACGAGCAGTACTTC
CDR3aa: CASSPQRDSGKGNEQYF

len: 17
v_gene: TRBV7-6
j_gene: TRBJ2-1
abundance: few
d_gene: TRBD2
CDR3nt: TGTGCCAGCAGTCCGAAAACGGGAGGGAGGGGAGACAATGAGCAGTTCTTC
CDR3aa: CASSPKTGGRGDNEQFF

len: 17
v_gene: TRBV6-5
j_gene: TRBJ2-7
abundance: many
d_gene: TRBD2
CDR3nt: TGTGCCAGCAGTTACTCGCTAGCGGGAGGCCTGGCCTACGAGCAGTACTTC
CDR3aa: CASSYSLAGGLAYEQYF